These T cell receptor beta chains were read from a single sample in a study of blood T cell repertoires in COVID-19. Clones were sequenced by immunoSEQ multiplex PCR, and TCRdb holds only the in-frame ones, with some missing. The table has more than 100,000 clones, about two thirds seen once. Material for sequencing was peripheral blood. These receptors were collected from a human donor with acute or convalescent COVID-19. The donor label of this sample is uncertain. The CDR3 runs from the conserved cysteine through the conserved F or W.

V	CDR3
TRBV21-1	CASSKAGGGGKYGYTF
TRBV12-5	CASGTGNGDTGELFF
TRBV3-1/TRBV3-2	CASSQELAGVGTQYF
TRBV2	CASSRTGAGELFF
TRBV7-7	CASSQGKTDYNEQFF
TRBV7-9	CASSLYPDNEQFF
TRBV7-2	CASSPTGQGNYGYTF
TRBV6-2/TRBV6-3	CASSSARQVQFRANEQYF
TRBV11-2	CASSLDTRTALVYGYTF
TRBV19	CASSSLRGTEAFF
TRBV27	CASSLIRSAGQYF
TRBV2	CASSEVRTGGNTIYF
TRBV30	CAWRRYGGTGELFF
TRBV6-1	CASSELWSGRSYNEQFF
TRBV7-8	CASSSVTSGGVLNVLFF
TRBV10-2	CASRERGRPPYNEQFF
TRBV21-1	CASSKLGQDFLMNTEAFF
TRBV7-8	CASSFMLSSGNTIYF
TRBV6-5	CASSIRGRSATEAFF
TRBV6-4	CASSEASGVKTGELFF
TRBV11-2	CASSLGRNRGRIANEQFF
TRBV2	CASRDRDRGLKVSYNEQFF
TRBV6-1	CASSEGDSSSYEQYF
TRBV19	CASTRTFTSTDTQYF
TRBV2	CASSEARRGRGETEAFF
TRBV9	CASSPGASFAPLHF
TRBV19	CASSMGGLSGNTIYF
TRBV30	CAWSDRRWRSGNTIYF
TRBV6-5	CASSPRQNNQPQHF